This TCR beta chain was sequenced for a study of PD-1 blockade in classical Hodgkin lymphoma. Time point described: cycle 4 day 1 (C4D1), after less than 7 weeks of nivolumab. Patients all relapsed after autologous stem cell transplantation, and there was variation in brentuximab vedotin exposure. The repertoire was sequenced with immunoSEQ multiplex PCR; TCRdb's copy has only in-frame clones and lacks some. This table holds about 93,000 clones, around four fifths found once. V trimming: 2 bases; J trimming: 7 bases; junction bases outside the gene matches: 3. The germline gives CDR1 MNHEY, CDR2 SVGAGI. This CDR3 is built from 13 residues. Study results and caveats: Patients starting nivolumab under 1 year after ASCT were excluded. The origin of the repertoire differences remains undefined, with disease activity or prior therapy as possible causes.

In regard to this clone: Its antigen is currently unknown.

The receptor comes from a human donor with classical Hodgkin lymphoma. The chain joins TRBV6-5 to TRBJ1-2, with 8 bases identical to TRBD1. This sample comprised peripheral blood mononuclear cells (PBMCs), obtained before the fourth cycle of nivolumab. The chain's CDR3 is CASSYGTGGGYTF. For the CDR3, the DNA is TGTGCCAGCAGTTACGGCACAGGGGGTGGCTACACCTTC.